Reported below is one T cell receptor beta chain. Its cognate antigen is unknown. TCRdb keeps only in-frame clones here, not all; method: immunoSEQ multiplex PCR. This table holds 110,000 to 150,000 clones, roughly 92% found once. This entry belongs to a study of T cell responses to AZD1222 COVID-19 vaccine. Study-level points and caveats: Clonal diversity was possibly underestimated, and white British individuals and females predominated among donors.

This CDR3 has 15 amino acids. Germline V CDR1 and CDR2: LNHDA, SQIVND (reference sequence). With 6 bases removed from V and 0 bases from J, the gap between germline ends came to 11 bases. V gene TRBV19 combines with J gene TRBJ1-4, with D possibly being TRBD1 (6 bases). The sample consisted of peripheral blood, taken on day 0 of AZD1222 vaccination. The TCR sequence derives from an adult in good health. The CDR3 DNA follows: TGTGCCAGTAGCGCCAGGACAGCAACTAATGAAAAACTGTTTTTT. Amino acids: CASSARTATNEKLFF.